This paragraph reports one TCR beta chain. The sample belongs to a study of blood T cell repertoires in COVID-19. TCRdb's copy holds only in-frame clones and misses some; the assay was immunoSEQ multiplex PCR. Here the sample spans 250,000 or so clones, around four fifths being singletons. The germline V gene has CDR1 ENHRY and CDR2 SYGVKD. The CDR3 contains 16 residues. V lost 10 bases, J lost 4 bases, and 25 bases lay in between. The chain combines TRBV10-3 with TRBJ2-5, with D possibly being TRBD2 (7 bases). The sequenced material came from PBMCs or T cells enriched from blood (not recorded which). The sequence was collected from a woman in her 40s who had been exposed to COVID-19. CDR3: CATGVWRGPEGETQYF. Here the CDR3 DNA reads TGTGCCACTGGGGTCTGGCGGGGGCCTGAGGGAGAGACCCAGTACTTC.